This T cell receptor (beta chain) derives from a study of CD4 T cells in relation to SARS-CoV-2 and coronaviruses (dated by TCRdb to 2020 to 2023). Notes on the research overall: In the ViraFEST assay, PBMCs were cultured with antigen for 10 days, after which TCR beta CDR3s were sequenced to identify antigen-specific clonal expansions. The negative reference condition was either a culture with an HIV-1 Nef peptide pool or a culture with no peptide. Shared crossreactive spike epitopes were mapped to their HLA restriction using patient-derived lymphoblastoid cell lines. Expansion assays from other donors in the study were sequenced with a different, Illumina-based TCR-beta assay. The Adaptive Biotechnologies TCR-sequencing kit was used for samples from a few pre-COVID donors and for the naive versus memory experiments, whereas the other data were Illumina-based. At the level of individual TCR clonotypes, the study evaluated whether memory CD4+ T cells crossreact between the spike proteins of SARS-CoV-2 and those of common cold coronaviruses.

Measured from the cysteine to the phenylalanine, the CDR3 is 19 residues long. The only DNA kept is the CDR3, 57 bases in frame from the first base. V is shortened by 0 bases, J by 2 bases, and the region joining them spans 17 bases. CDR1 and CDR2, per the germline V gene (reference sequence), are LNHDA and SQIVND. As regards this clone: Its antigen is currently not known. Base qualities are missing; no much larger clone stands one base away.

What the study reported, not specific to this receptor: Crossreactivity analysis was centred on spike protein, so crossreactivity against other viral proteins was not assessed. Because no donor provided both pre-pandemic and post-infection samples, tracing the source of pre-existing responses was limited. Crossreactive clones showed significantly weaker SARS-CoV-2-driven expansion than monoreactive clones, consistent with antigenic imprinting. In about 60% of donors, memory CD4+ clonotypes turned up that crossrecognized SARS-CoV-2 and at least one common cold coronavirus spike. Small numbers of patients and of tested TCRs limited the study.

CD4+ T cells from unexposed donors were collected before the COVID-19 pandemic (2011-2018). Following 10 days of culture, the EasySep CD4+ T cell isolation kit was used to isolate CD4+ T cells. As cell number allowed, CD4+ T cells from unexposed donors were tested for reactivity to SARS-CoV-2 S and N and to four common cold coronavirus spike pools. Each well received approximately 2.2 million PBMCs, cultured in IMDM supplemented with approximately 5% human AB serum and around 9 IU/ml IL-2. Half of the culture medium was replaced with fresh IL-2-containing medium on days 3 and 7. Each peptide culture condition was generally run in triplicate replicate wells. Leukapheresis product for the unexposed donors was bought commercially. Ficoll-Paque PLUS gradient centrifugation was used to isolate PBMCs from leukapheresis product or whole blood. PBMCs were either used fresh in the expansion assay or cryopreserved at -140 degrees C. The QIAamp Micro DNA Kit was used to extract genomic DNA from the CD4+ T cells.

Receptor amplification or capture employed the immunoSEQ multiplex PCR assay. The paper's data handling went like this. During preprocessing, nonproductive sequences were removed, as were CDR3s that did not start with C, did not end with F or W, or were shorter than 7 amino acids. Antigen-specific clonotypes were called with the MANAFEST web app on the basis of expansion relative to the reference and to other culture wells. A clone counted as positive if significantly expanded in 2 of 3 replicate wells versus the reference culture at FDR below 0.05. For a clone to be considered positive, significant expansion relative to all other tandem wells and an odds ratio above 5 were also required. After three terminal residues were trimmed from each end, CDR3 homology was quantified as pairwise Levenshtein distance using the stringdist R package. Held by TCRdb, this immuneACCESS table contains in-frame sequences only and omits some clones. Under half of the omission traces to an unresolved V gene where checked; the cause of the rest is unknown. The DNA gave D and trimming, while V, J and clone size come from that table. This sample lists about 12,000 clones; 65% to 70% were detected once. 6.5% to 9.5% of the sample belongs to the ten largest clones.

This chain joins TRBV19 to TRBJ2-6, with the D gene call left open. The origin of this receptor is a human donor in good health. The sample comprised CD4+ T cells from PBMCs, cultured in vitro. Here the CDR3 is given as CASSIDRWNTPPGANVLTF. The nucleotides are TGTGCCAGTAGTATAGATCGTTGGAACACTCCCCCTGGGGCCAACGTCCTGACTTTC.